Below, one T cell receptor (beta chain) is given with its context. Its antigen is not identified. The data are from a study of T-cell memory formation after mild COVID-19. 5'RACE, which relied on constant-segment primers, yielded TCR alpha and TCR beta cDNA libraries carrying sample barcodes and UMIs. In TCRdb, the 5' RACE reads were re-called with MiXCR into one record per CDR3 protein. The table lists about 200,000 distinct CDR3 sequences, 16% of them singletons. Trimming stripped 1 base from V and 2 bases from J, with 12 bases between. CDR1 LNHNV and CDR2 YYDKDF come from the germline V gene (reference sequence). This CDR3 contains 16 residues. Study results and limitations: Some clones that responded were present in memory (sampled pre-infection), which suggests cross-reactive memory joined.

The TCR originated in an adult woman who had mild COVID-19 (a few samples of this study predate the infection). Cell type and time point are not known. The rearrangement links TRBV15 to TRBJ2-1; D is uncertain. Sequenced: PBMCs or a T cell subset sorted from them (not recorded which). For the CDR3, the DNA is TGTGCCACCAGCAGAGGAGTCGGCGGAGCCTACAATGAGCAGTTCTTC. Amino acid sequence: CATSRGVGGAYNEQFF.